The next 2 T cell receptor beta chains were all read from a single sample in a study of CD8 T cells in ankylosing spondylitis. TCRdb itself ran the 5' RACE reads through MiXCR, one entry per CDR3 protein. The sample lists under 150,000 distinct CDR3 sequences, over 10% occurring once. The specimen sequenced was blood, either unsorted or a sorted T cell fraction (not recorded which). These receptors were taken from a female donor with ankylosing spondylitis or in good health (not recorded which).

This clonotype was seen repeatedly, ten times or more. The genes are TRBV14 and TRBJ2-7; D remains ambiguous. Per germline, CDR1 SGHDN and CDR2 FVKESK. Trimming stripped 1 base from V and 3 bases from J, with 7 bases between. The CDR3 has 13 amino acids. The CDR3 protein is CASSQGNFYEQYF. The CDR3 bases are TGTGCCAGCAGCCAAGGTAACTTCTACGAGCAGTACTTC.

V and J are TRBV11-2 and TRBJ1-1; D not certain. Germline V CDR1 and CDR2: SGHAT, FQNNGV. Between the trimmed V and J ends, which lost 10 bases and 5 bases, there was a span of 20 bases. The CDR3 extends over 14 amino acids. The CDR3 DNA is TGTGCCACCCTTCCGGCAAGGATGGGAACTGAAGCTTTCTTT. This gives the protein CATLPARMGTEAFF.